By frequency in the sample, the clone carrying this TCR beta chain is medium-sized. Its antigen is currently unknown. From germline, CDR1 is MNHEY and CDR2 SVGAGI. Trimming took 5 bases from V and 3 from J, leaving 13 bases between them. CDR3 length equals 14 residues. The sample is drawn from a study of coeliac disease. Whole-study results and caveats: Few TRB amino acid sequences were shared between samples; most were unique.

Repertoires were generated with immunoSEQ multiplex PCR, while TCRdb's copy carries only in-frame clones and drops some. The repertoire holds roughly 5,100 clones, with approximately 50% as singletons. The sequence derives from a woman in her thirties with active celiac disease. The chain joins TRBV6-5 to TRBJ1-2; possibly TRBD1 for D (5 bases). The sample taken for sequencing was intraepithelial lymphocytes from the gut. In DNA, the CDR3 is TGTGCCAGCAGTGTCGACAGTGGATACTATGGCTACACCTTC. Its protein product is CASSVDSGYYGYTF.